This T cell receptor (beta chain) was sequenced in a study of Graves' ophthalmopathy and Graves' hyperthyroidism. This clonotype has at least ten counts. Its target is unknown. There are 15 residues in the CDR3. Trimming cost V 7 bases and J 3 bases; bases outside gene matches: 5. Germline loops: CDR1 MNHNS, CDR2 SASEGT. Regarding the study as a whole: For separating ophthalmopathy from stable hyperthyroidism, a 13-signature model gave 85% to 90% sensitivity and about 82% specificity. As the model predicted ophthalmopathy progression, it achieved a sensitivity of around 71% and a specificity of approximately 72%.

RNA transcripts were the template, and TCR beta CDR3 regions were amplified from them. First-round RT-PCR employed HTBI primers, with a second-round multiplex PCR after it. TCRdb re-analysed the multiplex PCR reads in MiXCR, keeping a single row per CDR3 protein. The sample has hundreds of thousands of distinct CDR3 sequences, approximately 21% seen once. Symptoms, serum thyroxine and TRAb, thyroid ultrasound, and orbital computed tomography formed the diagnostic basis. This TCR came from a woman in her late teens or twenties with stable Graves' hyperthyroidism. Some clones in this sample may be carry-over from other donors' samples. The chain recombines TRBV6-1 with TRBJ2-7; 14 nucleotides align to TRBD2. The sequencing input was peripheral blood. Written as DNA, the CDR3 is TGTGCCAGCACTCCTGGGACTAGCGGGAGCTACGAGCAGTACTTC. Translation: CASTPGTSGSYEQYF.